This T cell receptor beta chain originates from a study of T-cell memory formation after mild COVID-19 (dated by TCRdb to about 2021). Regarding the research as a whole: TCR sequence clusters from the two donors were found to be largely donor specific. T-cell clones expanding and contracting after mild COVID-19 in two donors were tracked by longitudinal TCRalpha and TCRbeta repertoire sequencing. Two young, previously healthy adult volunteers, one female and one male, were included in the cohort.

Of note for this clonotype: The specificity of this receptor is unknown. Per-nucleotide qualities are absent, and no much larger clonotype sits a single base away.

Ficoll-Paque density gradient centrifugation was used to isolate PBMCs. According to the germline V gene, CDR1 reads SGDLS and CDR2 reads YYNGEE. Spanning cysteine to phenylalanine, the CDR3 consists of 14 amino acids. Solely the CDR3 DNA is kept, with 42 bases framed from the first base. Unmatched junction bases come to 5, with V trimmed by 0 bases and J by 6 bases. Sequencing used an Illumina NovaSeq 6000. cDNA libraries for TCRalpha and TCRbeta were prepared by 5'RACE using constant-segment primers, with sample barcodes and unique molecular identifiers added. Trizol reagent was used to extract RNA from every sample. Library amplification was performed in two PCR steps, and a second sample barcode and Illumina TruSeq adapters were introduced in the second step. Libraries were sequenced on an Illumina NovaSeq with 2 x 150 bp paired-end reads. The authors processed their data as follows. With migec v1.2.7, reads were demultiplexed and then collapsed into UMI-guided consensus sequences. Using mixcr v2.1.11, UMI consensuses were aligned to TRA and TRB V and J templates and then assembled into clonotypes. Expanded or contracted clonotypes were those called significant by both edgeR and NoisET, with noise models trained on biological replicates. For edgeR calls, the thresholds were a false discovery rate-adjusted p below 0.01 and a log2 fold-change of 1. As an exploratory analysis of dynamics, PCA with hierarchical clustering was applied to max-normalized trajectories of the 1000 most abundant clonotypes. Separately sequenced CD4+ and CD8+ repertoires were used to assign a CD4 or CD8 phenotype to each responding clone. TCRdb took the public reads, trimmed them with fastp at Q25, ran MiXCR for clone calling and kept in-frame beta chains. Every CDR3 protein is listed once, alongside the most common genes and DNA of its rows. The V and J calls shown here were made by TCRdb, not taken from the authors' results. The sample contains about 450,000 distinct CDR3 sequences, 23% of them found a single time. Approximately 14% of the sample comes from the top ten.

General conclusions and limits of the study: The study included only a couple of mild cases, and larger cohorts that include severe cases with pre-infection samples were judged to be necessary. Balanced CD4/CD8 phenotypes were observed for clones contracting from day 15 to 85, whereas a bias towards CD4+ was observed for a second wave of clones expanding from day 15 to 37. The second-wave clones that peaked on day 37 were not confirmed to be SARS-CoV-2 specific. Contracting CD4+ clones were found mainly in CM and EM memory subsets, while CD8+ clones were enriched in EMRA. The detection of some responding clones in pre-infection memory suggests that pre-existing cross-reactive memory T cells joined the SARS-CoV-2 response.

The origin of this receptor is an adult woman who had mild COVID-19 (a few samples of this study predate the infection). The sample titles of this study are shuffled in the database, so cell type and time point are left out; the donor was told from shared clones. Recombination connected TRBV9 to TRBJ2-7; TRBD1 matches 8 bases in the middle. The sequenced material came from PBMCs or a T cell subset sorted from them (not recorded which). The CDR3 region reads CASSVGQGYREQYF. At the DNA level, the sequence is TGTGCCAGCAGCGTAGGACAGGGGTACCGCGAGCAGTACTTC.